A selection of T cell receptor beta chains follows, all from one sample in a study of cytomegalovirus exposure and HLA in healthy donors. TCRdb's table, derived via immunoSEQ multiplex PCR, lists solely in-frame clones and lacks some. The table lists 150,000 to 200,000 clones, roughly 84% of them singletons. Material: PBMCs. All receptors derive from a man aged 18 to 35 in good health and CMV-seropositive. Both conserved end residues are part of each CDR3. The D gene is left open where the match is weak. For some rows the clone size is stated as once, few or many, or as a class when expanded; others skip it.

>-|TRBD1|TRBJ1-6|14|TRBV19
CASSLGQVSSPLHF
TGTGCCAGTAGTTTAGGACAGGTCTCTTCACCCCTCCACTTT
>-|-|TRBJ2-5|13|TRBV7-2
CASSFEGRETQYF
TGTGCCAGCAGCTTCGAGGGTAGGGAGACCCAGTACTTC
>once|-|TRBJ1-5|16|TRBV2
CASSGAGGRANQPQHF
TGTGCCAGCAGTGGAGCCGGTGGGAGGGCGAATCAGCCCCAGCATTTT
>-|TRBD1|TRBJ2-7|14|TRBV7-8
CASSARTGIGEQYF
TGTGCCAGCAGCGCGCGGACAGGGATAGGGGAGCAGTACTTC
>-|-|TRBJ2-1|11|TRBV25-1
CASSVVNEQFF
TGTGCCAGCAGTGTAGTCAATGAGCAGTTCTTC
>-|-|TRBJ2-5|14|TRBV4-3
CASSQAGSEETQYF
TGCGCCAGCAGCCAAGCAGGGTCCGAAGAGACCCAGTACTTC
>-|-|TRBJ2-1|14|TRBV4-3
CASSQDKAGTVQFF
TGCGCCAGCAGCCAAGATAAAGCGGGCACGGTGCAATTCTTC
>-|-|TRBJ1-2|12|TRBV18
CASSPERYGYTF
TGTGCCAGCTCACCAGAGCGGTATGGCTACACCTTC
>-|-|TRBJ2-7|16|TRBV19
CASSIEPYRETYEQYF
TGTGCCAGTAGTATAGAGCCGTACAGGGAGACCTACGAGCAGTACTTC
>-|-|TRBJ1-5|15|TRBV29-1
CSVADGVLGNQPQHF
TGCAGCGTAGCAGATGGAGTATTGGGCAATCAGCCCCAGCATTTT
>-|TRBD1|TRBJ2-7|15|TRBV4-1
CASSQGTGKTYEQYF
TGCGCCAGCAGCCAGGGGACAGGGAAAACCTACGAGCAGTACTTC
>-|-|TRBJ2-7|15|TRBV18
CASSEGHELSYEQYF
TGTGCCAGCTCAGAAGGACACGAACTCTCCTACGAGCAGTACTTC
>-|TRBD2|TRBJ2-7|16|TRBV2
CASSEARLAGDYEQYF
TGTGCCAGCAGTGAAGCGCGCCTAGCGGGGGACTACGAGCAGTACTTC
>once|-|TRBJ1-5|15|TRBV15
CATSRDGGGGQPQHF
TGTGCCACCAGCAGAGATGGGGGGGGCGGGCAGCCCCAGCATTTT
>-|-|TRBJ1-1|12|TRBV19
CASSPGLPEAFF
TGTGCCAGTAGTCCGGGATTACCTGAAGCTTTCTTT
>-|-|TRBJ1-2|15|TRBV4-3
CASSQEGGPNYGYTF
TGCGCCAGCAGCCAAGAAGGGGGACCAAACTATGGCTACACCTTC
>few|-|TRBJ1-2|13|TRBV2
CASSATGRYGYTF
TGTGCCAGCAGTGCGACAGGAAGGTATGGCTACACCTTC
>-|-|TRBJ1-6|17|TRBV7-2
CASSLGGASIVNSPLHF
TGTGCCAGCAGCTTAGGAGGCGCAAGTATCGTTAATTCACCCCTCCACTTT
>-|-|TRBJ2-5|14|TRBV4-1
CASSQTLAGETQYF
TGCGCCAGCAGCCAAACCCTTGCCGGAGAGACCCAGTACTTC
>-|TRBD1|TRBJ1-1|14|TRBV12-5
CASGLGQGRTEAFF
TGTGCTAGTGGTTTGGGACAGGGGAGAACTGAAGCTTTCTTT
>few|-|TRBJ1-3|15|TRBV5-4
CASSLDSSGGNTIYF
TGTGCCAGCAGCTTGGACAGCTCCGGAGGAAACACCATATATTTT
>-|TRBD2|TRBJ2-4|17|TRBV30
CAWSVRGRGEVLNIQYF
TGTGCCTGGAGTGTACGGGGGCGGGGGGAGGTGCTAAACATTCAGTACTTC
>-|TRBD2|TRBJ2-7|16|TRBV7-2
CASSPSLAGGAYEQYF
TGTGCCAGCAGCCCTTCGCTAGCGGGGGGGGCGTACGAGCAGTACTTC
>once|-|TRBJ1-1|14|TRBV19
CASSGAAVNTEAFF
TGTGCCAGTAGTGGGGCGGCAGTTAACACTGAAGCTTTCTTT
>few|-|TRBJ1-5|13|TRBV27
CASSLWLGEPQHF
TGTGCCAGCAGTTTATGGCTGGGAGAGCCCCAGCATTTT
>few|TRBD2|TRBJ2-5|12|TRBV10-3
CAISSGGETQYF
TGTGCCATCTCGAGCGGGGGAGAGACCCAGTACTTC
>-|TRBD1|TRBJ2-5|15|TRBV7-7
CASSLRDSTKETQYF
TGTGCTAGCAGCTTAAGGGACAGCACCAAGGAGACCCAGTACTTC
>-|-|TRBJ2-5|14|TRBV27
CASSVGGAGKTQYF
TGTGCCAGCAGCGTTGGGGGGGCGGGCAAGACCCAGTACTTC
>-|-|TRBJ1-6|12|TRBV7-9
CASSSGTSPLHF
TGTGCCAGCAGCTCCGGGACAAGCCCCCTCCACTTT
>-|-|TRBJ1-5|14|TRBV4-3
CASSQEVGEQPQHF
TGCGCCAGCAGCCAAGAGGTCGGGGAGCAGCCCCAGCATTTT
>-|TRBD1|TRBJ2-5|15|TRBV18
CASSALTGGQETQYF
TGTGCCAGCTCAGCCCTCACAGGGGGGCAAGAGACCCAGTACTTC
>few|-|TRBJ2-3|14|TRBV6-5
CASSSGAITDTQYF
TGTGCCAGCAGTTCAGGGGCCATCACAGATACGCAGTATTTT
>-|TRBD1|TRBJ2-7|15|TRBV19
CASRTFIQGAYEQYF
TGTGCCAGTAGGACTTTTATTCAGGGGGCTTACGAGCAGTACTTC
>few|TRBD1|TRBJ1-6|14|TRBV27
CASSFGRGNSPLHF
TGTGCCAGCAGTTTCGGCAGGGGGAATTCACCCCTCCACTTT
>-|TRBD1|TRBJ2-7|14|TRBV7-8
CASSIRDRVNEQYF
TGTGCCAGCAGCATCCGGGACAGAGTCAACGAGCAGTACTTC
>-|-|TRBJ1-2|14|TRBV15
CATSRDPQGTGYTF
TGTGCCACCAGCAGAGATCCTCAGGGGACGGGCTACACCTTC
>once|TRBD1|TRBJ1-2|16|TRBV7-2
CASRLIPGQGDYGYTF
TGTGCCAGCAGGCTAATACCGGGACAGGGAGACTATGGCTACACCTTC
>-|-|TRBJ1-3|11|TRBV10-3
CAISALNTIYF
TGTGCCATCAGTGCGTTGAACACCATATATTTT
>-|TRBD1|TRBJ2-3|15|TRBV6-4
CASSDSGQGGDTQYF
TGTGCCAGCAGTGACTCGGGACAGGGAGGAGATACGCAGTATTTT
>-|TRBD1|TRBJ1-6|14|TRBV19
CASSTGTGVAPLHF
TGTGCCAGTAGTACCGGGACAGGGGTCGCACCCCTCCACTTT
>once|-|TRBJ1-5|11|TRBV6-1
CASSDPEPQHF
TGTGCCAGCAGTGACCCGGAGCCCCAGCATTTT
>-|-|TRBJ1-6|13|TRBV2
CASIPGDNSPLHF
TGTGCCAGCATACCGGGGGATAATTCACCCCTCCACTTT
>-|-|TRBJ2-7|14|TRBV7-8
CASTEGRVSYEQYF
TGTGCCAGCACCGAGGGTAGGGTCTCCTACGAGCAGTACTTC
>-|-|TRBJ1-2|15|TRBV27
CASSRLMGGPYGYTF
TGTGCCAGCAGTCGTCTTATGGGGGGTCCCTATGGCTACACCTTC
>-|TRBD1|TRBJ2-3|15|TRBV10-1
CASSGQGSPQNTQYF
TGCGCCAGCAGTGGACAGGGGTCCCCACAAAATACGCAGTATTTT
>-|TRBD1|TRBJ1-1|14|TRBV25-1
CASSAGTGGTKAFF
TGTGCCAGCAGTGCCGGGACAGGGGGGACGAAAGCTTTCTTT
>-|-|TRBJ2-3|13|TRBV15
CATSRDQGDTQYF
TGTGCCACCAGCAGAGATCAGGGAGATACGCAGTATTTT
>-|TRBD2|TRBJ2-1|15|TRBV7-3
CASSLLSGGTDEQFF
TGTGCCAGCAGCTTACTTAGCGGGGGTACGGATGAGCAGTTCTTC
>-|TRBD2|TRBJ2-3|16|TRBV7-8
CASSSLAGGPTDTQYF
TGTGCCAGCAGCTCTTTAGCGGGGGGGCCGACAGATACGCAGTATTTT
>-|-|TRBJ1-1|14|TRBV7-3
CASSLPKGDGGAFF
TGTGCCAGCAGCTTACCAAAGGGTGATGGAGGAGCTTTCTTT
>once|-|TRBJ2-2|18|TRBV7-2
CASSPRGGAAFLAGELFF
TGTGCCAGCAGCCCCAGGGGAGGGGCGGCGTTCTTGGCCGGGGAGCTGTTTTTT
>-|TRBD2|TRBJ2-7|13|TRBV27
CASSLTGLYEQYF
TGTGCCAGCAGTTTGACGGGACTATACGAGCAGTACTTC